The 11 T cell receptor beta chains in this list originate from one sample, sequenced in a study of beta chain features in type 1 diabetes. Investigators reverse transcribed all isolated RNA, so they sequenced expressed TCRB transcripts. Data came from immunoSEQ multiplex PCR; TCRdb stores just in-frame clones and leaves some out. The table has about 900,000 clones, 17% seen once. The specimen was naive CD4+ T cells from blood. Receptors originate from a young woman in good health.

This chain uses TRBV11-2 with TRBJ2-3, with a weak D call TRBD1 (6 bases). Trimming shortened V by 4 bases and J by 0 bases, and 11 bases separated the two germline ends. The CDR3 has 15 residues. Germline lookup yields CDR1 SGHAT and CDR2 FQNNGV. The CDR3 DNA reads TGTGCCAGCAGCTCCGGGACACTTAGCACAGATACGCAGTATTTT. Protein product: CASSSGTLSTDTQYF.

The CDR3 reads CSARDPDTQYF. The CDR3 nucleotides are TGCAGTGCTAGAGATCCAGATACGCAGTATTTT. The genes are TRBV20-1 and TRBJ2-3; no clear D gene. V was trimmed by 0 bases and J by 4 bases, leaving 2 bases between them. Germline V gene sequence: CDR1 DFQATT, CDR2 SNEGSKA (reference sequence). The CDR3 has 11 residues.

This clone has only one observation. The chain carries TRBV15 and TRBJ2-7; a weak D match, TRBD1 (6 bases). With 6 bases removed from V and 12 bases from J, the gap between germline ends came to 15 bases. The germline CDR1 and CDR2 sequences are LNHNV and YYDKDF (reference sequence). CDR3 length equals 11 residues. DNA for the CDR3: TGTGCCACCAGACTAGGGGGATTGTTGTACTTC. Translated, it gives CATRLGGLLYF.

This clone turned up a few times. CDR3 amino acids: CASSPRLKKGHNIHEQYF. The CDR3 nucleotides read TGTGCCAGCAGCCCCCGGCTTAAGAAGGGCCATAACATTCACGAGCAGTACTTC. This sequence joins TRBV7-9 and TRBJ2-7; D is ambiguous. V was trimmed by 5 bases and J by 5 bases, leaving 28 bases between them. Looked up from germline, CDR1 is SEHNR and CDR2 is FQNEAQ (reference sequence). This CDR3 spans 18 amino acids.

Only a few counts were recorded for this clone. The genes are TRBV7-9 and TRBJ1-2; TRBD1 might be the D (5 bases). Germline lookup yields CDR1 SEHNR and CDR2 FQNEAQ (reference sequence). CDR3 length: 14 amino acids. The V gene lost 1 base and the J gene lost 3 bases, with 9 bases spanning the gap. CDR3 in amino acids: CASSLGDGDYGYTF. CDR3 nucleotides: TGTGCCAGCAGCTTAGGGGACGGAGACTATGGCTACACCTTC.

The DNA of the CDR3 is TGTGCCAGCAGCCGGGATATTGGGGCGAATGAGCAGTTCTTC. Residues: CASSRDIGANEQFF. The V gene is TRBV7-9, the J gene TRBJ2-1; D may correspond to TRBD1 or TRBD2 (5 bases each). The CDR3 is 14 residues long. The germline CDR1 and CDR2 sequences are SEHNR and FQNEAQ (reference sequence). V was trimmed by 5 bases and J by 7 bases, leaving 15 bases between them. Together with reference TRBV7-9 and TRBJ2-1, the CDR3 gives the full variable domain: DTGVSQNPRHKITKRGQNVTFRCDPISEHNRLYWYRQTLGQGPEFLTYFQNEAQLEKSRLLSDRFSAERPKGSFSTLEIQRTEQGDSAMYLCASSRDIGANEQFFGPGTRLTVL.

For this clone: One junction end does not reproduce the germline sequence, and a read error may be involved. CDR3 sequence: CASSLVLGSVIF. In DNA, the CDR3 is TGTGCCAGCAGCTTAGTATTGGGTAGTGTCATTTTC. The chain has TRBV7-2 and TRBJ1-2; no clear D. The CDR3 contains 12 residues. Germline assignment: CDR1 SGHTA and CDR2 FQGNSA.

This clone came up a few times. The chain couples TRBV15 to TRBJ2-3, with D tentatively TRBD2 (5 bases). CDR3 length: 16 residues. Looked up from germline, CDR1 is LNHNV and CDR2 is YYDKDF (reference sequence). Trimming cost V 5 bases and J 5 bases, with 20 bases left between them. CDR3 residues: CATSRRGEGIRDTQYF. CDR3 nucleotide sequence: TGTGCCACCAGCCGTCGTGGCGAGGGAATTAGAGATACGCAGTATTTT.

This clone was seen only a few times. V gene TRBV9 combines with J gene TRBJ2-3; no clear D gene. The CDR3 is 14 amino acids. The germline gives CDR1 SGDLS, CDR2 YYNGEE. The germline V and J ends were trimmed by 0 bases and 4 bases, with 9 bases remaining between them. The CDR3 region is CASSVGASADTQYF. The CDR3 nucleotides are TGTGCCAGCAGCGTAGGAGCATCCGCAGATACGCAGTATTTT.

CDR3: CASSPAGTSAIEQFF. DNA for the CDR3: TGTGCCAGCAGCCCGGCCGGGACTAGCGCCATTGAGCAGTTCTTC. This rearrangement joins TRBV11-2 to TRBJ2-1, with 10 bases that match TRBD2. V shed 5 bases, J shed 9 bases, and the junction held 10 bases outside the gene matches. Germline V gene lookup returns CDR1 SGHAT and CDR2 FQNNGV. The CDR3 contains 15 residues.

J is TRBJ2-5 and V is TRBV18; TRBD1 matches 10 bases. The CDR3 has 15 amino acids. Germline lookup yields CDR1 KGHSH and CDR2 LQKENI. The V segment lost 3 bases and the J segment 5 bases; nucleotides outside the gene matches: 6. The CDR3 loop reads CASSPWDRGWETQYF. DNA for the CDR3: TGTGCCAGCTCACCTTGGGACAGGGGCTGGGAGACCCAGTACTTC.